A single sample is the source of the 8 T cell receptor beta chains below, sequenced in a study of graft-versus-host responses after intestinal transplantation. TCRdb's table, derived via immunoSEQ multiplex PCR, lists solely in-frame clones and lacks some. Of tens of thousands of clones in the sample, approximately 92% were seen once. Sequenced material: bone marrow, taken 734 days after intestinal transplantation. The receptors stem from a human patient who received an intestinal transplant, so some T cells may come from the graft donor.

The V and J genes are TRBV10-3 and TRBJ2-3, with TRBD1 matching over 8 bases. Germline V gene data show CDR1 as ENHRY and CDR2 as SYGVKD. This CDR3 spans 12 amino acids. V trimming: 10 bases; J trimming: 6 bases; junction bases outside the gene matches: 6. In DNA form, the CDR3 reads TGTGCCACCAGGGACAGGACCGATACGCAGTATTTT. Translated, it gives CATRDRTDTQYF.

The V and J genes are TRBV29-1 and TRBJ1-1; D gene unclear. The CDR3 runs to 13 residues. The V gene's germline CDR1 is SQVTM and CDR2 ANQGSEA. V was trimmed by 3 bases and J by 0 bases, leaving 8 bases between them. In DNA, the CDR3 is TGCAGCGTTGAGGGCAGAATGAACACTGAAGCTTTCTTT. Translation gives CSVEGRMNTEAFF.

V and J are TRBV7-2 and TRBJ2-5, with 13 bases matching TRBD2. Trimming cost V 5 bases and J 5 bases; bases outside gene matches: 5. In germline, CDR1 is SGHTA, CDR2 FQGNSA. CDR3 size: 15 residues. The CDR3: CASSRTSGSSETQYF. CDR3 bases: TGTGCCAGCAGCCGGACTAGCGGGAGTTCCGAGACCCAGTACTTC.

The chain joins TRBV27 to TRBJ2-7; TRBD1 might be the D (5 bases). The CDR3 runs to 13 residues. Germline V gives CDR1 MNHEY, CDR2 SMNVEV (reference sequence). The V and J ends lost 2 bases and 0 bases respectively, with 5 bases between them. CDR3 coding DNA: TGTGCCAGCAGTTTAGACAGCTCCTACGAGCAGTACTTC. Encoded protein: CASSLDSSYEQYF.

The chain is built from TRBV19 and TRBJ1-4; D call uncertain. Germline CDR1 reads LNHDA; CDR2 reads SQIVND (reference sequence). Trimming removed 5 bases at V and 0 bases at J, with 13 bases between. CDR3 length: 16 residues. The CDR3 DNA reads TGTGCCAGTAGTCCGCGGACGGTTGCAACTAATGAAAAACTGTTTTTT. Translated, it gives CASSPRTVATNEKLFF. The full variable domain, in which reference TRBV19 and TRBJ1-4 provide the parts outside the CDR3, is DGGITQSPKYLFRKEGQNVTLSCEQNLNHDAMYWYRQDPGQGLRLIYYSQIVNDFQKGDIAEGYSVSREKKESFPLTVTSAQKNPTAFYLCASSPRTVATNEKLFFGSGTQLSVL.

The chain links TRBV2 to TRBJ2-5; TRBD2 might be the D (6 bases). The CDR3 runs to 13 residues. V lost 4 bases and J lost 5, with 11 bases in between. Germline CDR1 reads SNHLY; CDR2 reads FYNNEI. This chain's CDR3 is CASSGFAGETQYF. DNA for the CDR3: TGTGCCAGCAGTGGGTTTGCGGGGGAGACCCAGTACTTC. Filled out from reference TRBV2 and TRBJ2-5, the complete variable domain reads EPEVTQTPSHQVTQMGQEVILRCVPISNHLYFYWYRQILGQKVEFLVSFYNNEISEKSEIFDDQFSVERPDGSNFTLKIRSTKLEDSAMYFCASSGFAGETQYFGPGTRLLVL.

This chain joins TRBV7-9 and TRBJ2-7, with a tentative D call TRBD2 (6 bases). This CDR3 spans 16 amino acids. Deletions cut 1 base from V and 4 bases from J, with 17 bases between. CDR1 is SEHNR, CDR2 FQNEAQ, per germline (reference sequence). The CDR3 spells CASSLVGVRDSYEQYF. DNA for the CDR3: TGTGCCAGCAGCTTAGTAGGGGTCAGGGACTCGTACGAGCAGTACTTC.

This sequence joins TRBV10-1 and TRBJ2-1; D ambiguous. Germline assignment: CDR1 WNHNN and CDR2 SYGVQD (reference sequence). Trimming stripped 2 bases from V and 3 bases from J, with 8 bases between. This CDR3 region has 14 residues. CDR3 loop: CASSEGPLYNEQFF. DNA for the CDR3: TGCGCCAGCAGTGAGGGACCTCTCTACAATGAGCAGTTCTTC.